This TCR beta chain came from a study of T-cell memory formation after mild COVID-19. Study-wide context: Clusters were largely donor specific.

Details on this clonotype: What it binds is not known.

The CDR3 extends over 13 amino acids. CDR1 and CDR2 (germline): LNHDA, SQIVND (reference sequence). Trimming cost V 2 bases and J 8 bases, with 12 bases left between them. The TCR alpha and TCR beta cDNA libraries, bearing sample barcodes and UMIs, were generated by 5'RACE using constant-segment primers. TCRdb recomputed calls from the 5' RACE reads with MiXCR, one row per CDR3 protein. The sample gives 350,000 to 450,000 distinct CDR3 sequences, approximately 24% of which show up once; around 8.8% is in the top ten. Points from the study as a whole: Memory from before infection featured some responding clones, which suggests cross-reactive memory joined. Nothing showed for sure that second-wave clones peaking on day 37 were SARS-CoV-2 specific.

The sequenced sample was PBMCs or a T cell subset sorted from them (not recorded which). The sequence derives from an adult woman who had mild COVID-19 (a few samples of this study predate the infection). Cell type and time point are not known. This chain joins TRBV19 and TRBJ1-2, with D maybe TRBD1 (5 bases). CDR3 amino acids: CASSIQGVGGYTF. In DNA form, the CDR3 reads TGTGCCAGTAGTATACAGGGAGTGGGCGGCTACACCTTC.